Below, 3 T cell receptor beta chains from the same sample are listed, as sequenced in a study of blood T cell repertoires in COVID-19. Produced via immunoSEQ multiplex PCR; TCRdb's table is partial and in-frame only. This table has 45,000 to 55,000 clones, roughly 70% appearing once. The sequenced material came from peripheral blood. The receptors come from a woman aged 65 to 85 with acute or convalescent COVID-19.

This clone was detected a few times. This chain uses TRBV3-1 (or the pseudogene TRBV3-2) with TRBJ2-2, with D possibly matching TRBD1 (8 bases). The V gene's germline CDR1 is LGHDT and CDR2 YNNKEL (reference sequence). This CDR3 contains 15 residues. The V and J ends lost 4 bases and 5 bases respectively, with 14 bases between them. CDR3 protein: CASSRGQGGTGELFF. In DNA form, the CDR3 reads TGTGCCAGCAGCCGCGGACAGGGAGGGACCGGGGAGCTGTTTTTT.

The chain carries TRBV5-4 and TRBJ2-5, with 8 positions matching TRBD2. CDR3 length: 15 residues. V shed 4 bases, J shed 4 bases, and the junction held 9 bases outside the gene matches. Germline lookup yields CDR1 SGHNT and CDR2 YYREEE (reference sequence). CDR3 amino acids: CASSPSRGVGETQYF. The CDR3 bases are TGTGCCAGCAGCCCCTCGCGGGGGGTTGGAGAGACCCAGTACTTC.

The V call is TRBV15, the J call TRBJ2-5; TRBD2 agrees at 11 bases. The length of the CDR3 is 16 residues. Germline assignment: CDR1 LNHNV and CDR2 YYDKDF (reference sequence). The trim removed 5 bases at V and 1 base at J, leaving 6 bases unmatched. In DNA, the CDR3 is TGTGCCACCAGCTCGCAAGGGACTAGCGGCCAAGAGACCCAGTACTTC. Translation: CATSSQGTSGQETQYF.